Given below is one TCR beta chain in context. Its antigen is currently unknown. Peripheral blood from each donor was collected in a volume of ten milliliters. With a J-beta primer mix and a sample-barcoded 5' primer, a second PCR ran 7 to 11 cycles. There were at least 2.5 million CDR3-containing paired-end reads obtained from each sample. MiXCR was run by TCRdb on the 5' RACE reads, yielding one entry per CDR3 protein. Of roughly 790,000 distinct CDR3 sequences in the sample, around 46% were seen once. This specimen belongs to a study of blood T cells in healthy people across ages. Study results and caveats: Whereas aged donors had fewer naive CD4+ cells, long-lived donors had more of them and higher diversity.

The germline V and J ends were trimmed by 6 bases and 4 bases, with 14 bases remaining between them. Looked up from germline, CDR1 is SGHDT and CDR2 is YYEEEE. This CDR3 region has 14 residues. This clonotype was sampled from a woman between 55 and 75 years old in good health. The rearrangement links TRBV5-6 to TRBJ1-5; maybe TRBD1 (5 bases). The sample comprised blood. The CDR3: CASNQFQGNQPQHF. CDR3 DNA: TGTGCCAGCAACCAGTTCCAGGGTAATCAGCCCCAGCATTTT.